A selection of T cell receptor beta chains follows, all from one sample in a study of OX40 agonist ivuxolimab in advanced cancers. Clones were read by immunoSEQ multiplex PCR, and TCRdb kept only the in-frame ones, dropping some. The profile shows tens of thousands of clones, approximately 86% of them singletons. The specimen comprised CD4+ or CD8+ T cells sorted from blood, sampled in a trial of the OX40 agonist ivuxolimab. The receptors here all came from an adult with an advanced solid tumor such as melanoma, head and neck, liver or kidney cancer. CDR3s include the opening cysteine and the closing phenylalanine or tryptophan. Each record gives: J gene, D gene, CDR3 length, V gene, clone size, CDR3 DNA, CDR3 protein. A D gene is named only where the DNA matches it firmly. Some rows mark clone size as missing; the rest say once, few, many or name a class of expanded clone.

>TRBJ1-5|.|13|TRBV7-8|.
TGTGCCAGCAGCATGAGACCCTCTTGGCCCCAGCATTTT
CASSMRPSWPQHF
>TRBJ1-2|TRBD1|14|TRBV4-1|.
TGCGCCAGCAGCCAGTATCAGGGGGCCTATGGCTACACCTTC
CASSQYQGAYGYTF
>TRBJ1-4|.|14|TRBV6-5|once
TGTGCCACCTCCCACCGGGGCCTTAATGAAAAACTGTTTTTT
CATSHRGLNEKLFF
>TRBJ1-2|.|13|TRBV27|.
TGTGCCAGCTCCGGGAGCTCGGCCTATGGCTACACCTTC
CASSGSSAYGYTF
>TRBJ2-1|.|14|TRBV7-6|.
TGTGCCAGCAGCTTAGGTCGGGGTCCTTCAGAGCAGTTCTTC
CASSLGRGPSEQFF
>TRBJ2-5|TRBD2|13|TRBV6-5|.
TGTGCCAGCAGTTACGCAGCGGGGGAGACCCAGTACTTC
CASSYAAGETQYF
>TRBJ2-5|.|14|TRBV11-2|.
TGTGCCAGCAGCTCTTGGAGGTACCAAGAGACCCAGTACTTC
CASSSWRYQETQYF
>TRBJ1-2|.|12|TRBV11-3|.
TGTGCCAGCAGGGGGGTTTTCTATGGCTACACCTTC
CASRGVFYGYTF
>TRBJ1-2|TRBD1|16|TRBV6-5|.
TGTGCCAGCAGTTACGACCTATCCGGGACAGGGGACGGCTACACCTTC
CASSYDLSGTGDGYTF
>TRBJ2-3|.|16|TRBV6-4|.
TGTGCCAGCAGTGACGCTGGTCGACTGGGGACAGATACGCAGTATTTT
CASSDAGRLGTDTQYF
>TRBJ2-7|.|14|TRBV5-4|.
TGTGCCAGCAGCTTGTGGTTGACCCCCTACGAGCAGTACTTC
CASSLWLTPYEQYF
>TRBJ2-7|TRBD1|16|TRBV23-1|few
TGCGCCAGCAGTCATCGAAACGGGACAGGGGCCTACGAGCAGTACTTC
CASSHRNGTGAYEQYF
>TRBJ1-1|.|14|TRBV28|few
TGTGCCAGCAGTTTATTTCGGGGGCTTAGCGAAGCTTTCTTT
CASSLFRGLSEAFF
>TRBJ1-1|TRBD1|15|TRBV5-1|.
TGCGCCAGCAGCTTGTCCGGACAGGGGAACACTGAAGCTTTCTTT
CASSLSGQGNTEAFF
>TRBJ2-1|.|14|TRBV5-6|.
TGTGCCAGCAGCTTGGTAGGACAGAACAATGAGCAGTTCTTC
CASSLVGQNNEQFF
>TRBJ2-1|.|17|TRBV15|.
TGTGCCACCAGCAGAGATGTGTTTAGCGGACCATACAATGAGCAGTTCTTC
CATSRDVFSGPYNEQFF
>TRBJ1-5|TRBD1|16|TRBV28|.
TGTGCCAGCAGCCAAATGGGGACAGATAGCAATCAGCCCCAGCATTTT
CASSQMGTDSNQPQHF
>TRBJ2-5|TRBD2|15|TRBV7-8|.
TGTGCCAGCAGAGGGGGCGGGAGGGCCGGAGAGACCCAGTACTTC
CASRGGGRAGETQYF
>TRBJ2-3|TRBD2|16|TRBV14|.
TGTGCCAGCAGACCACTAGCGGGAGGGCCGCAAGATACGCAGTATTTT
CASRPLAGGPQDTQYF
>TRBJ2-5|TRBD2|17|TRBV10-3|.
TGTGCCATCAGTGAGGCGGGACTAGCGGGAGGAAAAGAGACCCAGTACTTC
CAISEAGLAGGKETQYF
>TRBJ1-1|.|14|TRBV7-9|.
TGTGCCAGCAGCCCTGGTGGGGGGAGCACTGAAGCTTTCTTT
CASSPGGGSTEAFF
>TRBJ1-3|.|13|TRBV7-6|.
TGTGCCAGCAGCTTAGGGTCAACAGGGCCCAATGCTTTT
CASSLGSTGPNAF
>TRBJ2-3|.|14|TRBV28|.
TGTGCCAGCAAGGAGACACCGAGCACAGATACGCAGTATTTT
CASKETPSTDTQYF
>TRBJ2-3|.|14|TRBV4-1|.
TGCGCCAGCAGCCAGTGGGGGGCTGGGGATACGCAGTATTTT
CASSQWGAGDTQYF
>TRBJ2-3|.|17|TRBV4-1|.
TGCGCCAGCAGCCAAGTTGGGACGCCTGGCAGCACAGATACGCAGTATTTT
CASSQVGTPGSTDTQYF
>TRBJ2-5|TRBD2|16|TRBV9|once
TGTGCCAGCAGCGATACTAGCGGGGGACCGTGGGAGACCCAGTACTTC
CASSDTSGGPWETQYF
>TRBJ2-3|TRBD2|14|TRBV9|.
TGTGCCAGCAGCGTAGGGGGCGGGAGTGGTACGCAGTATTTT
CASSVGGGSGTQYF
>TRBJ2-7|TRBD1|12|TRBV30|.
TGTGCCTGGGACAGGGGAACCTACGAGCAGTACTTC
CAWDRGTYEQYF
>TRBJ1-1|TRBD1|17|TRBV7-6|.
TGTGCCAGCAGCTTAGATAAACAGGGGATGGGAAACACTGAAGCTTTCTTT
CASSLDKQGMGNTEAFF
>TRBJ2-1|TRBD2|15|TRBV19|.
TGTGCCAGTAGTCCCGGGGGGAGCTCCTACAATGAGCAGTTCTTC
CASSPGGSSYNEQFF
>TRBJ1-2|.|14|TRBV5-6|.
TGTGCCAGCAGCTTGGAAGCCAGGTTGTATGGCTACACCTTC
CASSLEARLYGYTF
>TRBJ1-3|TRBD1|15|TRBV5-6|.
TGTGCCAGCAGCTTGGGGACAGGGCCCGGAAACACCATATATTTT
CASSLGTGPGNTIYF
>TRBJ2-7|.|15|TRBV9|.
TGTGCCAGCAGCGTAGAGCCAGCGGGCTTATACGAGCAGTACTTC
CASSVEPAGLYEQYF
>TRBJ2-7|TRBD2|13|TRBV9|.
TGTGCCAGCAGCGCCGGGACTACCGGCGGGCAGTACTTC
CASSAGTTGGQYF
>TRBJ2-5|.|13|TRBV19|.
TGTGCCAGTAGTATTAAAGGGAGGGAGACCCAGTACTTC
CASSIKGRETQYF
>TRBJ1-1|.|14|TRBV7-7|.
TGTGCCAGCAGCCCCCTTGGAGGGAACACTGAAGCTTTCTTT
CASSPLGGNTEAFF
>TRBJ1-5|.|15|TRBV6-4|.
TGTGCCAGCAGTGACCCGGGGAAGGGGGGTCAGCCCCAGCATTTT
CASSDPGKGGQPQHF